These T cell receptor beta chains were read from a single sample in a study of CD8 T cells in ankylosing spondylitis. Via MiXCR, TCRdb re-called the 5' RACE reads, giving one row per CDR3 protein. The sample lists around 340,000 distinct CDR3 sequences, more than 20% occurring once. Sequencing was performed on blood, either unsorted or a sorted T cell fraction (not recorded which). These receptors all come from a male donor with ankylosing spondylitis or in good health (not recorded which). Each CDR3 is given with its conserved first and last residue. A D gene is named only where the DNA matches it firmly. Clone size is not always given. Where it is, it says once, few, many or a class for expanded clones.

V	size	J	D	DNA	CDR3
TRBV20-1	-	TRBJ2-1	TRBD1	TGCAGTGGGGTTCGGGACAGGGGGCGGGATGAGCAGTTCTTC	CSGVRDRGRDEQFF
TRBV12-3/TRBV12-4	few	TRBJ2-7	TRBD2	TGTGCCAGCAGTGAGACTAGCGGGGGGCCCTTCTCCTACGAGCAGTACTTC	CASSETSGGPFSYEQYF
TRBV11-1	few	TRBJ2-3	TRBD2	TGTGCCAGCAGCTCGCCGCGAGGGACTAGCGACGGGGAAGATACGCAGTATTTT	CASSSPRGTSDGEDTQYF
TRBV12-3/TRBV12-4	-	TRBJ2-1	-	TGTGCCAGCAGTTTAAAGGATGAGCAGTTCTTC	CASSLKDEQFF
TRBV4-1	few	TRBJ2-2	TRBD2	TGCGCCAGCAGCCAACTCATGGGACTAGCGGGGGACACCGGGGAGCTGTTTTTT	CASSQLMGLAGDTGELFF
TRBV4-1	-	TRBJ2-1	-	TGCGCCAGCAGCCAAGAGGCCGGGACAAGATACTACAATGAGCAGTTCTTC	CASSQEAGTRYYNEQFF
TRBV6-2/TRBV6-3	many	TRBJ1-1	-	TGTGCCAGCAGTTACTCGACGGAATACACTGAAGCTTTCTTT	CASSYSTEYTEAFF
TRBV29-1	many	TRBJ2-3	TRBD1	TGCAGCGCAGCACAGGGGGCAGGGGATACGCAGTATTTT	CSAAQGAGDTQYF
TRBV10-3	few	TRBJ2-5	TRBD2	TGTGCCATCAGTGACGGGACTAACCAAGAGACCCAGTACTTC	CAISDGTNQETQYF
TRBV3-1	-	TRBJ2-6	-	TGTGCCAGCAGCCAAGGACGGGTAACAGGGGGAGGGGGGGCCAACGTCCTGACTTTC	CASSQGRVTGGGGANVLTF
TRBV4-2	few	TRBJ2-5	TRBD1	TGTGCCAGCAGCCAAGATTGGACAGGGATTGAAGAGACCCAGTACTTC	CASSQDWTGIEETQYF
TRBV27	-	TRBJ2-1	TRBD2	TGTGCCAGCAGTTTGGCTAGCGGGGGCCCTTTTTACAATGAGCAGTTCTTC	CASSLASGGPFYNEQFF
TRBV7-9	-	TRBJ2-1	-	TGTGCCAGCAGCTTAGGGCCAGGGGTCCCCTACAATGAGCAGTTCTTC	CASSLGPGVPYNEQFF
TRBV15	-	TRBJ2-3	-	TGTGCCACCAGCAGAACGATCCTCGTGGGGGCTAGCACAGATACGCAGTATTTT	CATSRTILVGASTDTQYF
TRBV4-2	-	TRBJ2-2	-	TGTGCCAGCAGCCCCACAGGATCGAACACCGGGGAGCTGTTTTTT	CASSPTGSNTGELFF
TRBV11-2	-	TRBJ2-1	-	TGTGCCAGCAGCTTAACAGGTGTCCATGAGCAGTTCTTC	CASSLTGVHEQFF
TRBV29-1	-	TRBJ2-6	TRBD1	TGCAGCGTTGTAGTTTCTGGACAGGGAGGTTCTGGGGCCAACGTCCTGACTTTC	CSVVVSGQGGSGANVLTF
TRBV29-1	-	TRBJ2-3	TRBD2	TGCAGCGTTGAATCGCGGGGGGGCCAGACAGATACGCAGTATTTT	CSVESRGGQTDTQYF
TRBV27	few	TRBJ2-1	TRBD2	TGTGCCAGCAGTCCCCGAGGAGCGGGGGTTTACAATGAGCAGTTCTTC	CASSPRGAGVYNEQFF
TRBV4-1	-	TRBJ2-5	-	TGCGCCAGCAGCCATCGGGCAGGGGATGACCAAGAGACCCAGTACTTC	CASSHRAGDDQETQYF
TRBV30	few	TRBJ2-1	TRBD1	TGTGCCTGGAGTGTAGGGACAGGGAACAATGAGCAGTTCTTC	CAWSVGTGNNEQFF
TRBV20-1	few	TRBJ1-2	TRBD1	TGCAGTGGGGTGGACAGGGGGGACTATGGCTACACCTTC	CSGVDRGDYGYTF
TRBV20-1	-	TRBJ2-7	TRBD2	TGCAGTGCTAGAGAACCCGGGACTAGCGGATCCTACGAGCAGTACTTC	CSAREPGTSGSYEQYF
TRBV12-3/TRBV12-4	many	TRBJ2-3	-	TGTGCCAGCCTCGGGCCGGATACGCAGTATTTT	CASLGPDTQYF
TRBV19	-	TRBJ2-1	TRBD2	TGTGCCAGTGAGGATCAGGGCGGGGGAAATGAGCAGTTCTTC	CASEDQGGGNEQFF
TRBV25-1	many	TRBJ2-7	-	TGTGCCAGCAGCGACAGGACAAAAACCTACGAGCAGTACTTC	CASSDRTKTYEQYF
TRBV7-2	-	TRBJ2-5	-	TGTGCCAGCAGCTTAACGGGGGTCCAAGAGACCCAGTACTTC	CASSLTGVQETQYF
TRBV29-1	many	TRBJ2-2	TRBD1	TGCAGCGTTGGACAGGGTGGAGCCGGGGAGCTGTTTTTT	CSVGQGGAGELFF